The subject of this entry is one T cell receptor (beta chain). This clone was seen repeatedly, ten times or more. Its antigen is still unknown. The CDR3 end lies 3 residues beyond the end of the read and is filled in from the germline J gene. Predominantly Caucasian heritage was noted among both the CVID patients and the healthy controls. From each donor, roughly 5 to 8 ml of heparinized peripheral whole blood was collected. Genomic DNA from adults with common variable immune deficiency (CVID) and from healthy adult controls was used to sequence TCRbeta CDR3 repertoires. There were approximately 22 healthy adult volunteers in the control group (roughly 12 female and 10 or so male), ranging in age from roughly 23 to 70 years, with a mean age of around 31. Diluted blood was density-centrifuged over Hypaque 1077 or Ficoll-Paque to isolate peripheral blood mononuclear cells. Genomic DNA was obtained from unsorted mononuclear cells using either Qiagen column purification or a centrifugation-based method.

These data originate in a study of T cell clonality in common variable immunodeficiency (dated by TCRdb to the mid-2010s). From the germline V gene (reference sequence), CDR1 is DFQATT and CDR2 is SNEGSKA. From cysteine to phenylalanine, the CDR3 is 13 amino acids long. Shown are 30 bases from within the CDR3, in frame from base 1. CVID samples and control samples contributed equivalent amounts of genomic DNA as sequencing input. For every sample, a 60 bp segment covering the rearranged TCRbeta CDR3 region was amplified and then sequenced. The immunoSEQ assay, a bias-corrected multiplex PCR with high-throughput sequencing, was employed for TCRbeta amplification. The authors' analysis ran thus. Every unique nucleotide sequence was considered a clone and was annotated with V, D and J genes, copy number and frequency. Sequences were labeled productive if in frame, and non-productive if out of frame or containing stop codons. As previously described, clonality was calculated on the basis of Shannon's entropy. The predicted amino acid sequences of productive clones were used to derive mean CDR3 Kyte-Doolittle hydropathy. The R hclust function was used to hierarchically cluster scaled V gene usage with Manhattan distance and complete linkage. Sharing of clones by CDR3 amino acid sequence was evaluated through resampling of 12 repertoires per group over 100 rounds. Repertoires were searched for 70 published EBV-specific and a few hundred published CMV-specific TCRbeta sequences. A couple of CVID samples that yielded fewer than 10,000 sequences were excluded from the analysis, so 35 to 50 CVID repertoires were retained. The table comes from immuneACCESS by way of TCRdb, which keeps in-frame sequences with V and J called. Part of the clones is missing from these tables; in studies checked, under half for an unresolved V gene and the rest for unknown reasons. D and trimming were read from the DNA, whereas the V and J calls and clone size are those reported in that table. With about 52,000 clones recorded, this sample contains no clone counted only once. 5.4% of the sample is held by the ten biggest clonotypes.

General study outcomes and caveats: Correlations of repertoire features with clinical complications were constrained by heterogeneity among patients within the CVID cohort. TCRbeta clonality was higher in CVID subjects than in healthy controls (t-test p = 0.018), and the increase was most characteristic of about a third of subjects. Reportedly, TCRbeta sequences from CVID had fewer deletions and N-nucleotide insertions, and highly modified clones with 13 or more V deletions were absent from CVID. Fewer TCRbeta clones were shared among CVID subjects than among healthy controls (p < 0.0001). The authors noted that sequencing repertoires of T cell subpopulations would be needed to clarify what caused the increased clonality in CVID. Even though DNA input was equal, the average per sample came to 65,000 to 100,000 unique sequences for controls compared with 25,000 to 40,000 for CVID samples.

Sequencing was performed on peripheral blood mononuclear cells. The sequence was obtained from a person aged 18-70 years in good health. The chain uses TRBV20-1 and TRBJ1-2; the junction holds 9 bases that match TRBD1. The CDR3 DNA, read in part, is TGCAGTGCTTGGACAGGGGCCGGGTGGGGC. The resulting protein is CSAWTGAGWG. The whole CDR3 sequence is CSAWTGAGWGYTF.